This T cell receptor beta chain was identified during a study of T cells in Graves' hyperthyroidism and ophthalmopathy. The source material, RNA transcripts, was used to amplify TCR beta CDR3 regions. A first-round RT-PCR of the TCR CDR3 used the HTBI primer set. One entry per CDR3 protein, called by TCRdb with MiXCR from the multiplex PCR reads. The table lists around 300,000 distinct CDR3 sequences, about 14% of them singletons, with 7% to 8.5% in the top ten. The CDR3 totals 16 residues. The V gene end was trimmed by 5 bases and the J gene end by 3 bases; junction bases not matched to a gene: 6. The germline V gene encodes CDR1 SEHNR and CDR2 FQNEAQ (reference sequence). Patients were aged 18 to 65, had disease duration under 2 months, and had newly diagnosed hyperthyroidism. Blood dates from first hyperthyroidism diagnosis, before any ophthalmopathy symptoms. Over 9 ml of fresh peripheral blood supplied the PBMCs.

This clonotype came up a few times. The source is a woman aged 25 to 39 with Graves' hyperthyroidism that later progressed to Graves' ophthalmopathy. The sequenced sample consisted of blood. The chain links TRBV7-9 to TRBJ2-2; 10 nucleotides match TRBD1. The CDR3 bases are TGTGCCAGCAGCATTAGGGACAGGGGAGACACCGGGGAGCTGTTTTTT. This encodes CASSIRDRGDTGELFF. Complete variable domain (other parts from reference TRBV7-9 and TRBJ2-2): DTGVSQNPRHKITKRGQNVTFRCDPISEHNRLYWYRQTLGQGPEFLTYFQNEAQLEKSRLLSDRFSAERPKGSFSTLEIQRTEQGDSAMYLCASSIRDRGDTGELFFGEGSRLTVL.